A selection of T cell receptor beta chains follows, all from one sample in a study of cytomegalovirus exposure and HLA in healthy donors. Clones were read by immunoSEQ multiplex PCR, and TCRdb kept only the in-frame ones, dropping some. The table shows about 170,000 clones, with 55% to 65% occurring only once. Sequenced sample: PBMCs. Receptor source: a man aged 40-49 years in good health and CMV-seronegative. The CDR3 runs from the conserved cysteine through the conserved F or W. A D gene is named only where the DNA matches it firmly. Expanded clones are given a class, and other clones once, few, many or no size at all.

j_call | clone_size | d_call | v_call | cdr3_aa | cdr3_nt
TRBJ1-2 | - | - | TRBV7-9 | CASSRPQGDGYTF | TGTGCCAGCAGTCGACCCCAGGGTGATGGCTACACCTTC
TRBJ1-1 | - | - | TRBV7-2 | CASSYFNQNTEAFF | TGTGCCAGCAGCTACTTTAACCAGAACACTGAAGCTTTCTTT
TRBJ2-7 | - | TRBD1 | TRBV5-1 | CASSSGQGLSNEQYF | TGCGCCAGCAGCTCGGGACAGGGACTGAGTAACGAGCAGTACTTC
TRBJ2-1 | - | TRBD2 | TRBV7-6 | CASSQPTSGSSNEQFF | TGTGCCAGCAGCCAACCGACTAGCGGGTCATCCAATGAGCAGTTCTTC
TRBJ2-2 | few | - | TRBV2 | CASSEATETGELFF | TGTGCCAGCAGTGAAGCGACGGAGACCGGGGAGCTGTTTTTT
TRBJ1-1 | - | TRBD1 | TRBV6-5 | CASSRGPNTEAFF | TGTGCCAGCAGTAGGGGGCCGAACACTGAAGCTTTCTTT
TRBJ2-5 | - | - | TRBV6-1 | CASSENAGIFGETQYF | TGTGCCAGCAGTGAAAATGCGGGCATCTTTGGGGAGACCCAGTACTTC
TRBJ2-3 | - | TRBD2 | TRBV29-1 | CSGAGTLIAGARPDTQYF | TGCAGCGGCGCCGGGACTCTCATAGCGGGAGCACGTCCAGATACGCAGTATTTT
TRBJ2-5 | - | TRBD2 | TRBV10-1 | CASRLAGQETQYF | TGCGCCAGCAGACTAGCGGGCCAAGAGACCCAGTACTTC
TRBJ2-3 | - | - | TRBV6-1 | CASSEDPGFDTQYF | TGTGCCAGCAGTGAAGACCCCGGGTTCGATACGCAGTATTTT
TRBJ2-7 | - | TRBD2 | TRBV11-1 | CASSLTGTSGGLYEQYF | TGTGCCAGCAGCTTGACCGGGACTAGCGGGGGCCTCTACGAGCAGTACTTC
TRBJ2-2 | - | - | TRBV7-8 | CASSNRPTRGTGGELFF | TGTGCCAGCAGCAACAGGCCCACGAGGGGGACGGGCGGGGAGCTGTTTTTT
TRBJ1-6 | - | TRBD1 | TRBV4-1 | CASSQDQGVNSPLHF | TGCGCCAGCAGCCAAGATCAGGGGGTTAATTCACCCCTCCACTTT
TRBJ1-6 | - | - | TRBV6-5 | CASSYRGSNSPLHF | TGTGCCAGCAGTTACAGGGGGAGCAATTCACCCCTCCACTTT
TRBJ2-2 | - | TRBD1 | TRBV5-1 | CASSRMDRATGELFF | TGCGCCAGCAGCCGAATGGACAGGGCCACCGGGGAGCTGTTTTTT
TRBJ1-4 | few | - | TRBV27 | CASSLGHLNEKLFF | TGTGCCAGCAGTTTGGGACACCTTAATGAAAAACTGTTTTTT
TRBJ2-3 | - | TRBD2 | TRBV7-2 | CASSSSSGSGTDTQYF | TGTGCCAGCAGCTCATCTAGCGGGAGCGGCACAGATACGCAGTATTTT
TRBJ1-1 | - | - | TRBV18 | CASFRTQQGDTEAFF | TGTGCCAGCTTCCGCACCCAACAGGGAGACACTGAAGCTTTCTTT
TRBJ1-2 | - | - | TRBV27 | CASSLSPEDYGYTF | TGTGCCAGCAGTTTATCGCCAGAGGATTACGGCTACACCTTC
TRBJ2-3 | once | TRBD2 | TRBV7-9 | CSSTPGSGSYTDTQYF | TGTTCCAGCACCCCTGGTAGCGGGAGTTACACAGATACGCAGTATTTT
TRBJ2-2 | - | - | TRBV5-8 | CASSPLSGELFF | TGTGCCAGCAGCCCCCTAAGCGGGGAGCTGTTTTTT
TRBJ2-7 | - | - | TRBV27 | CASSSLGGPLGVGHEQYF | TGTGCCAGCAGTTCTCTGGGGGGGCCTCTGGGGGTGGGCCACGAGCAGTACTTC
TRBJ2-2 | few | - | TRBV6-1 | CASRKGQYTGELFF | TGTGCCAGCAGAAAAGGACAGTACACCGGGGAGCTGTTTTTT
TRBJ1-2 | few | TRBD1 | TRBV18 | CASSPRTGEYNYGYTF | TGTGCCAGCTCACCCCGTACAGGGGAGTATAACTATGGCTACACCTTC
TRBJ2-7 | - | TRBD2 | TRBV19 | CASRTSGGYEQYF | TGTGCCAGTAGGACTAGCGGAGGATACGAGCAGTACTTC
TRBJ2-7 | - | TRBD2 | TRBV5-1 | CASSPILAAAYEQYF | TGCGCCAGCAGCCCCATACTAGCGGCCGCCTACGAGCAGTACTTC
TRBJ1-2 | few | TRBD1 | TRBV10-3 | CAISLDREDVYTF | TGTGCCATCAGTTTGGACAGGGAAGATGTCTACACCTTC
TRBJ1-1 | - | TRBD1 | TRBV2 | CASSGDRTGTNTEAFF | TGTGCCAGCAGTGGGGACCGGACAGGGACGAACACTGAAGCTTTCTTT
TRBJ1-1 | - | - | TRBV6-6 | CASSIRGNTEAFF | TGTGCCAGCAGTATCCGAGGGAACACTGAAGCTTTCTTT
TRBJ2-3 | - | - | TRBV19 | CASSLLPGSGTDTQYF | TGTGCCAGTAGTCTCCTGCCCGGGAGTGGCACAGATACGCAGTATTTT
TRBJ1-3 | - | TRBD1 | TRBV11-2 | CASSSGQVSGNTIYF | TGTGCCAGCAGCTCTGGACAGGTCTCTGGAAACACCATATATTTT
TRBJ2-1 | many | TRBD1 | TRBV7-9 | CASSPGQTYNEQFF | TGTGCCAGCAGCCCGGGACAGACTTACAATGAGCAGTTCTTC
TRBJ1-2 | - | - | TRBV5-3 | CARSFEGTGGGTGYTF | TGTGCCAGAAGCTTTGAGGGGACTGGGGGAGGAACTGGCTACACCTTC